This T cell receptor (beta chain) was retrieved from a study of T-cell memory formation after mild COVID-19. Trimming removed 0 bases from V and 9 bases from J; junction bases left unmatched: 2. Germline CDR1 is SGHRS and CDR2 is YFSETQ. The CDR3 runs 13 residues. This clonotype was observed a handful of times. Libraries for TCRalpha and TCRbeta carried sample barcodes and unique molecular identifiers via 5'RACE. TCRdb reprocessed the 5' RACE reads with MiXCR, giving one entry per CDR3 protein. This sample has around 510,000 distinct CDR3 sequences; less than 25% occur once, and the top ten carry 8.4%.

This sequence joins TRBV5-1 and TRBJ2-1, with TRBD2 matching over 8 bases. Material for sequencing was PBMCs or a T cell subset sorted from them (not recorded which). The sequence came from an adult woman who had mild COVID-19 (a few samples of this study predate the infection). Cell type and time point are not known. CDR3 nucleotides: TGCGCCAGCAGCTTGGGACTAGCGACTGAGCAGTTCTTC. This translates into CASSLGLATEQFF.